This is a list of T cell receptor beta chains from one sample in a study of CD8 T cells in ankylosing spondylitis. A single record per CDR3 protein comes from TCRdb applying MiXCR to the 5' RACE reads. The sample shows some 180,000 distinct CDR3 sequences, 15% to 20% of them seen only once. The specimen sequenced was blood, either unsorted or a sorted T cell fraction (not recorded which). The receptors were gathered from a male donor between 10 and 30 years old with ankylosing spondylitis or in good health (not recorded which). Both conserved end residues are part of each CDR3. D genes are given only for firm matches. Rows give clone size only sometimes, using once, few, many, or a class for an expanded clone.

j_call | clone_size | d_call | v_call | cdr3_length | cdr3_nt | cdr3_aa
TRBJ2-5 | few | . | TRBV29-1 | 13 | TGCAGCCTCAGTGTCGGGAGCATTGAGACCCAGTACTTC | CSLSVGSIETQYF
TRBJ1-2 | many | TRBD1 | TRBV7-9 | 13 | TGTGCCAGCAGCTTAGGAACAGGGGTTGGCTACACCTTC | CASSLGTGVGYTF
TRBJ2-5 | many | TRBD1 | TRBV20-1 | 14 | TGCAGTGCTAGAAGGGGGCGGTTAGAGGAGACCCAGTACTTC | CSARRGRLEETQYF
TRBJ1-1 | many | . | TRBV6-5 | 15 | TGTGCCAGCCTAGTTTGGGGAAGGGGAAGAACTGAAGCTTTCTTT | CASLVWGRGRTEAFF
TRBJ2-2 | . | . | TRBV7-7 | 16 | TGTGCCAGCAACCCAACGGGGGGCTGGGACACCGGGGAGCTGTTTTTT | CASNPTGGWDTGELFF
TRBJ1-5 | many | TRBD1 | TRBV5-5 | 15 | TGTGCCAGCAGCTTAGGGGGCTTGAGCAATCAGCCCCAGCATTTT | CASSLGGLSNQPQHF
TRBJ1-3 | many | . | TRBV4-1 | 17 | TGCGCCAGCAGCCAAGATCGGGCCGGGAGCTCTGGAAACACCATATATTTT | CASSQDRAGSSGNTIYF
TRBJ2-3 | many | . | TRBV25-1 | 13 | TGTGCCAGCAGTGACGACGTTTCAGATACGCAGTATTTT | CASSDDVSDTQYF
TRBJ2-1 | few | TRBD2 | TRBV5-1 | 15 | TGCGCCAGCAGCTTGGAGGGCCTAGCGGGAAGGGTGGTGTTCTTC | CASSLEGLAGRVVFF
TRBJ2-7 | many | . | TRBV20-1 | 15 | TGCAGTGCTAGCCCCCACCTAGCAATTGGCTACGAGCAGTACTTC | CSASPHLAIGYEQYF
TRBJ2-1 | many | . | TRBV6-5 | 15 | TGTGCCAGCAGCCGCCAAGCGAGATCCTACAATGAGCAGTTCTTC | CASSRQARSYNEQFF
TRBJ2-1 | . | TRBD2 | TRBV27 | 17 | TGTGCCAGCAGTCAGGGACTAGCGGGAGGGCCCTATAATGAGCAGTTCTTC | CASSQGLAGGPYNEQFF
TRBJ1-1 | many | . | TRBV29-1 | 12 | TGCAGCGCTGGACAGTTGAACACTGAAGCTTTCTTT | CSAGQLNTEAFF
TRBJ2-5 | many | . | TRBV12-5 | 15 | TGTGCTAGTGCCGTCGACCGGGCCGCGGAAGAGACCCAGTACTTC | CASAVDRAAEETQYF
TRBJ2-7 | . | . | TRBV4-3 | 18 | TGCGCCAGCAGCCAAGATCGGGCAGGGGATATTGCTGCCTACGAGCAGTACTTC | CASSQDRAGDIAAYEQYF
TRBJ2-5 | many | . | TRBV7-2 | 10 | TGTGCCAGCGCCGGCGAGACCCAGTACTTC | CASAGETQYF
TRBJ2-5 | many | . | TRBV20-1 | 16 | TGCAGTGCTAGAGAGCGGACAGGAGGGTTCGGGGGGACCCAGTACTTC | CSARERTGGFGGTQYF
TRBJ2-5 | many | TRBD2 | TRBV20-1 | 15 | TGCAGTGCTAAAAGACTAGCGGGGAACCAAGAGACCCAGTACTTC | CSAKRLAGNQETQYF